These T cell receptor beta chains were read from a single sample in a study of early T cells in non-severe SARS-CoV-2 infection. TCRdb analysed the 5' RACE reads with MiXCR anew, one entry per CDR3 protein. The profile covers 20,000 to 25,000 distinct CDR3 sequences, with more than 4% appearing a single time and roughly 1.6% taken by the ten largest. Material: whole blood. These receptors were obtained from an adult who was a healthcare worker with PCR-confirmed SARS-CoV-2 infection or an uninfected control (not recorded which). Each CDR3 is given with its conserved first and last residue. The D gene is left open where the match is weak. Clone size, where shown, is once, few, many, or a class for clones that have expanded.

j_call: TRBJ1-1
d_call: TRBD1
clone_size: many
v_call: TRBV20-1
cdr3_nt: TGCAGTGCTAGCAGGGGGAGGGAAGAAGCTTTCTTT
cdr3_aa: CSASRGREEAFF

j_call: TRBJ2-3
d_call: .
clone_size: many
v_call: TRBV10-3
cdr3_nt: TGTGCCATCAGTGGAGCCGATACGCAGTATTTT
cdr3_aa: CAISGADTQYF

j_call: TRBJ2-3
d_call: .
clone_size: many
v_call: TRBV3-1
cdr3_nt: TGTGCCAGCACCCAGGCAGATACGCAGTATTTT
cdr3_aa: CASTQADTQYF

j_call: TRBJ2-1
d_call: .
clone_size: few
v_call: TRBV7-8
cdr3_nt: TGTGCCAGCAGCTCAAAACCCCTAGCTGTCTCCTACAATGAGCAGTTCTTC
cdr3_aa: CASSSKPLAVSYNEQFF

j_call: TRBJ1-4
d_call: TRBD1
clone_size: few
v_call: TRBV12-3/TRBV12-4
cdr3_nt: TGTGCCAGCAGTTACGGACAGGGGAGAAAACTGTTTTTT
cdr3_aa: CASSYGQGRKLFF

j_call: TRBJ1-6
d_call: .
clone_size: many
v_call: TRBV3-1
cdr3_nt: TGTGCCAGCAGCCAAGGGACAGCCTATAATTCACCCCTCCACTTT
cdr3_aa: CASSQGTAYNSPLHF

j_call: TRBJ2-3
d_call: .
clone_size: many
v_call: TRBV30
cdr3_nt: TGTGCCTGGGAATCGACAGCGAAAAGGGATACGCAGTATTTT
cdr3_aa: CAWESTAKRDTQYF

j_call: TRBJ2-5
d_call: .
clone_size: .
v_call: TRBV7-2
cdr3_nt: TGTGCCAGCAGCGGCTCAGTACGATCGTGGAGGGAGACCCAGTACTTC
cdr3_aa: CASSGSVRSWRETQYF

j_call: TRBJ2-1
d_call: .
clone_size: many
v_call: TRBV7-9
cdr3_nt: TGTGCCAGCAGCTCCCCTACTGGTGAGCAGTTCTTC
cdr3_aa: CASSSPTGEQFF

j_call: TRBJ2-5
d_call: .
clone_size: many
v_call: TRBV3-1
cdr3_nt: TGTGCCAGCAGCCCGCCTCAAGAGACCCAGTACTTC
cdr3_aa: CASSPPQETQYF

j_call: TRBJ2-3
d_call: TRBD2
clone_size: many
v_call: TRBV11-1
cdr3_nt: TGTGCCAGCAGCTCTCCGGGACTAGTTGGGGCAGATACGCAGTATTTT
cdr3_aa: CASSSPGLVGADTQYF

j_call: TRBJ2-5
d_call: TRBD2
clone_size: many
v_call: TRBV20-1
cdr3_nt: TGCAGTGCTAGAGGGGGGACTATGGAGACCCAGTACTTC
cdr3_aa: CSARGGTMETQYF

j_call: TRBJ2-3
d_call: .
clone_size: many
v_call: TRBV10-1
cdr3_nt: TGCGCCAGCAGTGACCGGGGGGCCTCGTCAGATACGCAGTATTTT
cdr3_aa: CASSDRGASSDTQYF

j_call: TRBJ2-2
d_call: TRBD1
clone_size: few
v_call: TRBV6-5
cdr3_nt: TGTGCCAGCAGTTACTCGACAGGGTTGGGTTCCGGGGAGCTGTTTTTT
cdr3_aa: CASSYSTGLGSGELFF

j_call: TRBJ2-7
d_call: .
clone_size: many
v_call: TRBV20-1
cdr3_nt: TGCAGTGCTAATGGGGGGGCACAATACGAGCAGTACTTC
cdr3_aa: CSANGGAQYEQYF

j_call: TRBJ2-5
d_call: .
clone_size: few
v_call: TRBV7-9
cdr3_nt: TGTGCCAGCAGCCTCAGGGGCCATCAAGAGACCCAGTACTTC
cdr3_aa: CASSLRGHQETQYF

j_call: TRBJ1-1
d_call: .
clone_size: few
v_call: TRBV7-9
cdr3_nt: TGTGCCAGCAGCACTCAGGGCGGGGGCACTGAAGCTTTCTTT
cdr3_aa: CASSTQGGGTEAFF

j_call: TRBJ2-5
d_call: .
clone_size: many
v_call: TRBV29-1
cdr3_nt: TGCAGCGTTGATGGACAGGGAGGGGAGACCCAGTACTTC
cdr3_aa: CSVDGQGGETQYF

j_call: TRBJ2-1
d_call: TRBD1
clone_size: many
v_call: TRBV12-3/TRBV12-4
cdr3_nt: TGTGCCAGCACGGCGGGACAGGGGGCACGAAATGAGCAGTTCTTC
cdr3_aa: CASTAGQGARNEQFF

j_call: TRBJ1-2
d_call: .
clone_size: few
v_call: TRBV5-1
cdr3_nt: TGCGCCAGCAAGAGACAGGTATCTCAATCCAACTATGGCTACACCTTC
cdr3_aa: CASKRQVSQSNYGYTF

j_call: TRBJ2-2
d_call: TRBD2
clone_size: .
v_call: TRBV7-9
cdr3_nt: TGTGCCAGCAGCGCTCGGACTAGCAACGACGGGGAGCTGTTTTTT
cdr3_aa: CASSARTSNDGELFF

j_call: TRBJ1-1
d_call: TRBD1
clone_size: many
v_call: TRBV6-6
cdr3_nt: TGTGCCAGCAGTTACCCAGGGGGGGTCATGAACACTGAAGCTTTCTTT
cdr3_aa: CASSYPGGVMNTEAFF

j_call: TRBJ1-1
d_call: .
clone_size: many
v_call: TRBV11-2
cdr3_nt: TGTGCCAGCAGCTTAACCAGGGCGTACACTGAAGCTTTCTTT
cdr3_aa: CASSLTRAYTEAFF

j_call: TRBJ1-1
d_call: .
clone_size: .
v_call: TRBV10-1
cdr3_nt: TGCGCCAGCAGTGAGTTACAGAACACTGAAGCTTTCTTT
cdr3_aa: CASSELQNTEAFF

j_call: TRBJ1-1
d_call: .
clone_size: many
v_call: TRBV3-1
cdr3_nt: TGTGCCAGCAGCCAAGTGCCAGGAAACACTGAAGCTTTCTTT
cdr3_aa: CASSQVPGNTEAFF

j_call: TRBJ1-2
d_call: .
clone_size: medium-sized
v_call: TRBV29-1
cdr3_nt: TGCAGCGTTCAACCGGACAGCCGTCCTAACTATGGCTACACCTTC
cdr3_aa: CSVQPDSRPNYGYTF

j_call: TRBJ1-2
d_call: .
clone_size: .
v_call: TRBV29-1
cdr3_nt: TGCAGCATACCCCAGGGGCTCTATGGCTACACCTTC
cdr3_aa: CSIPQGLYGYTF

j_call: TRBJ2-2
d_call: TRBD1
clone_size: medium-sized
v_call: TRBV12-3/TRBV12-4
cdr3_nt: TGTGCCAGCAGGGGGACAGGGGGATGGACCGGGGAGCTGTTTTTT
cdr3_aa: CASRGTGGWTGELFF

j_call: TRBJ2-3
d_call: TRBD1
clone_size: once
v_call: TRBV20-1
cdr3_nt: TGCAGTGCTAGGACAGGGCTGAGCAGCGGACGGGCAGATACGCAGTATTTT
cdr3_aa: CSARTGLSSGRADTQYF

j_call: TRBJ1-4
d_call: .
clone_size: many
v_call: TRBV7-9
cdr3_nt: TGTGCCAGCAGCTTAGTTGCAAGGAGCGCTAATGAAAAACTGTTTTTT
cdr3_aa: CASSLVARSANEKLFF

j_call: TRBJ2-5
d_call: .
clone_size: .
v_call: TRBV6-1
cdr3_nt: TGTGCCAGCAGTGAAGCGGGGGGAAGAAGGTCCCAGTACTTC
cdr3_aa: CASSEAGGRRSQYF

j_call: TRBJ2-5
d_call: .
clone_size: .
v_call: TRBV11-2
cdr3_nt: TGTGCCAGCAGCTTACTTAAAACCTTCCCCCAAGAGACCCAGTACTTC
cdr3_aa: CASSLLKTFPQETQYF

j_call: TRBJ2-7
d_call: TRBD2
clone_size: medium-sized
v_call: TRBV20-1
cdr3_nt: TGCAGTGCCCCGGGACTAGCGGCTTACGAGCAGTACTTC
cdr3_aa: CSAPGLAAYEQYF

j_call: TRBJ2-7
d_call: .
clone_size: few
v_call: TRBV6-5
cdr3_nt: TGTGCCAGTAGAGAGGGAGCCACCCCCGAGCAGTACTTC
cdr3_aa: CASREGATPEQYF

j_call: TRBJ2-6
d_call: TRBD1
clone_size: .
v_call: TRBV10-2
cdr3_nt: TGCGCCAGCAGTGAGACAGACAGGGTAGCTGGGGCCAACGTCCTGACTTTC
cdr3_aa: CASSETDRVAGANVLTF

j_call: TRBJ2-1
d_call: TRBD2
clone_size: medium-sized
v_call: TRBV6-1
cdr3_nt: TGTGCCAGCAGTGAAGGACGGCTAGCGGGGGGCCCGGACTACAATGAGCAGTTCTTC
cdr3_aa: CASSEGRLAGGPDYNEQFF

j_call: TRBJ2-6
d_call: .
clone_size: many
v_call: TRBV7-9
cdr3_nt: TGTGCCAGCAGCTTATTCAGGACCTCTGGGGCCAACGTCCTGACTTTC
cdr3_aa: CASSLFRTSGANVLTF

j_call: TRBJ1-6
d_call: TRBD1
clone_size: many
v_call: TRBV6-6
cdr3_nt: TGTGCCAGCACCCAAACGACAGGGAGCTCCTATAATTCACCCCTCCACTTT
cdr3_aa: CASTQTTGSSYNSPLHF

j_call: TRBJ1-2
d_call: TRBD1
clone_size: many
v_call: TRBV15
cdr3_nt: TGTGCCACCAGCACCCGTACAACAGGGGAGGGCTACACCTTC
cdr3_aa: CATSTRTTGEGYTF

j_call: TRBJ2-7
d_call: .
clone_size: many
v_call: TRBV11-2
cdr3_nt: TGTGCCAGCAGCTTAGCGGTAAATCAGCAGTACTTC
cdr3_aa: CASSLAVNQQYF

j_call: TRBJ1-1
d_call: .
clone_size: many
v_call: TRBV7-8
cdr3_nt: TGTGCCAGCAGCCCCGTGGGAGAAAACACTGAAGCTTTCTTT
cdr3_aa: CASSPVGENTEAFF

j_call: TRBJ1-1
d_call: TRBD1
clone_size: many
v_call: TRBV3-1
cdr3_nt: TGTGCCAGCAGCCCCGGGACAGGGGGACTCACTGAAGCTTTCTTT
cdr3_aa: CASSPGTGGLTEAFF

j_call: TRBJ2-3
d_call: .
clone_size: many
v_call: TRBV6-4
cdr3_nt: TGTGCCAGCAGTGACTTAAAGGGGGGAGATACGCAGTATTTT
cdr3_aa: CASSDLKGGDTQYF

j_call: TRBJ2-7
d_call: .
clone_size: many
v_call: TRBV7-9
cdr3_nt: TGTGCCAGCTCTAAGGAGCCTTCCCCTTCCTACGAGCAGTACTTC
cdr3_aa: CASSKEPSPSYEQYF

j_call: TRBJ2-1
d_call: .
clone_size: few
v_call: TRBV6-2/TRBV6-3
cdr3_nt: TGTGCCAGCAGTCCGCACACCGGAGGAGGGGCCTCCTACAATGAGCAGTTCTTC
cdr3_aa: CASSPHTGGGASYNEQFF

j_call: TRBJ1-1
d_call: .
clone_size: medium-sized
v_call: TRBV12-3/TRBV12-4
cdr3_nt: TGTGCCAGCAGTTTAGTAGGTGGGAACACTGAAGCTTTCTTT
cdr3_aa: CASSLVGGNTEAFF

j_call: TRBJ2-3
d_call: .
clone_size: many
v_call: TRBV11-3
cdr3_nt: TGTGCCAGCAGCTTATGGCCTGGCACAGATACGCAGTATTTT
cdr3_aa: CASSLWPGTDTQYF

j_call: TRBJ2-1
d_call: TRBD2
clone_size: many
v_call: TRBV9
cdr3_nt: TGTGCCAGCAGCCTTAGCGGGGGGGCCTTTGAGCAGTTCTTC
cdr3_aa: CASSLSGGAFEQFF